The 13 T cell receptor beta chains below were found in one sample sequenced in a study of shared clonotypes between healthy human individuals. The repertoire was sequenced with immunoSEQ multiplex PCR; TCRdb's copy has only in-frame clones and lacks some. Of about half a million clones listed, about 80% were seen once; the top ten hold approximately 12%. Sample: PBMCs. The receptors shown here come from a woman in her forties in good health. Some clones in this sample may be carry-over from other donors' samples.

The V gene is TRBV9, the J gene TRBJ2-1, with 14 bases aligning to TRBD2. The CDR3 is made up of 16 amino acids. Germline V gene data show CDR1 as SGDLS and CDR2 as YYNGEE. The V segment lost 0 bases and the J segment 9 bases; nucleotides outside the gene matches: 5. CDR3 in DNA: TGTGCCAGCAGCGTAGGCGGGACTAGCGGGAGTAGTGAGCAGTTCTTC. This sequence encodes CASSVGGTSGSSEQFF.

This chain links TRBV9 with TRBJ1-2; 9 bases match TRBD1. This CDR3 has 18 residues. The V gene end was trimmed by 3 bases and the J gene end by 3 bases; junction bases not matched to a gene: 15. Germline CDR1 is SGDLS and CDR2 is YYNGEE. The CDR3 reads CASSATYGDRAPDYGYTF. The CDR3 nucleotides are TGTGCCAGCAGCGCGACTTACGGGGACAGGGCGCCCGACTATGGCTACACCTTC.

The chain combines TRBV4-1 with TRBJ2-2, with a possible D match to TRBD1 (6 bases). Germline CDR1 MGHRA, CDR2 YSYEKL. The CDR3 is 13 residues long. Trimming removed 5 bases from V and 7 bases from J, with 11 bases in between. CDR3 loop: CASSYRVIGELFF. DNA of the CDR3: TGCGCCAGCAGCTACAGGGTGATCGGGGAGCTGTTTTTT.

The chain uses TRBV7-3 and TRBJ1-1; D gene unclear. This CDR3 is built from 13 residues. Germline assignment: CDR1 SGHTA and CDR2 FQGTGA. Trimming took 5 bases from V and 1 from J, leaving 8 bases between them. The CDR3 protein is CASSKDGNTEAFF. The DNA of the CDR3 is TGTGCCAGCAGCAAAGACGGGAACACTGAAGCTTTCTTT. The variable domain in full, with the rest retrieved from reference TRBV7-3 and TRBJ1-1, is GAGVSQTPSNKVTEKGKYVELRCDPISGHTALYWYRQSLGQGPEFLIYFQGTGAADDSGLPNDRFFAVRPEGSVSTLKIQRTERGDSAVYLCASSKDGNTEAFFGQGTRLTVV.

The V gene is TRBV28, the J gene TRBJ2-1; D uncertain. Deletions cut 4 bases from V and 10 bases from J, with 8 bases between. CDR3 size: 11 residues. CDR1 is MDHEN and CDR2 is SYDVKM in the germline V gene. CDR3 protein: CASSSDEEQFF. The CDR3 coding sequence is TGTGCCAGCAGTTCCGACGAGGAGCAGTTCTTC.

V usage is TRBV28 and J usage is TRBJ2-1; 9 positions agree with TRBD1. Germline V lookup: CDR1 MDHEN, CDR2 SYDVKM. The CDR3 has 15 residues. Trimming cost V 5 bases and J 6 bases; bases outside gene matches: 8. The CDR3: CASSDAGTGSNEQFF. CDR3 bases: TGTGCCAGCAGTGACGCCGGGACAGGGTCCAATGAGCAGTTCTTC.

The rearrangement joins TRBV7-3 to TRBJ2-3; 7 nucleotides align to TRBD1. CDR3 length equals 15 residues. CDR1 is SGHTA, CDR2 FQGTGA, per germline. J lost 5 bases, V lost 2 bases, and 7 bases had no gene match. The CDR3 sequence is CASSLAAGGGDTQYF. The CDR3 bases are TGTGCCAGCAGCTTAGCTGCAGGGGGTGGAGATACGCAGTATTTT.

The genes are TRBV5-4 and TRBJ2-3; the D gene could be TRBD1 or TRBD2 (5 bases each). Germline V gene data show CDR1 as SGHNT and CDR2 as YYREEE (reference sequence). CDR3 length: 17 residues. V lost 4 bases and J lost 1, with 19 bases in between. The CDR3 region is CASSPINRDLGTDTQYF. The CDR3 bases are TGTGCCAGCAGCCCGATCAACCGGGACCTAGGCACAGATACGCAGTATTTT. Complete variable domain (other parts from reference TRBV5-4 and TRBJ2-3): ETGVTQSPTHLIKTRGQQVTLRCSSQSGHNTVSWYQQALGQGPQFIFQYYREEENGRGNFPPRFSGLQFPNYSSELNVNALELDDSALYLCASSPINRDLGTDTQYFGPGTRLTVL.

The chain recombines TRBV5-4 with TRBJ2-2; weak D call: TRBD1 (6 bases). This CDR3 is 16 amino acids long. Trimming removed 0 bases at V and 6 bases at J, with 15 bases between. Germline V gene lookup returns CDR1 SGHNT and CDR2 YYREEE (reference sequence). The CDR3 nucleotides read TGTGCCAGCAGCTTGGTGGGGGCCGCGAGGGCCGGGGAGCTGTTTTTT. It is translated as CASSLVGAARAGELFF.

This clone was counted only a few times. Other DNA sequences in the same sample also yield this CDR3. The chain recombines TRBV4-2 with TRBJ2-1, with 12 bases matching TRBD2. This CDR3 has 16 residues. V lost 3 bases and J lost 4; bases outside the gene matches: 4. Germline values: CDR1 LGHNA, CDR2 YNFKEQ. The DNA of the CDR3 is TGTGCCAGCAGCCAGGCGACTAGCGGGAGTTACAATGAGCAGTTCTTC. This translates into CASSQATSGSYNEQFF.

The CDR3 here is CASSLMGSQEDTQYF. In nucleotides, the CDR3 is TGTGCCAGCAGCTTAATGGGGAGTCAGGAGGATACGCAGTATTTT. The rearrangement links TRBV11-2 to TRBJ2-3; D is possibly TRBD2 (5 bases). CDR1 and CDR2 from the germline V gene are SGHAT and FQNNGV. V gave up 2 bases and J gave up 6 bases, with 15 bases separating them. The CDR3 has 15 amino acids.

The chain uses TRBV27 and TRBJ2-7; D may correspond to TRBD1 or TRBD2 (5 bases each). The germline gives CDR1 MNHEY, CDR2 SMNVEV (reference sequence). V was cut by 0 bases and J by 2 bases, with 14 bases left in between. The CDR3 covers 16 residues. For the CDR3, the DNA is TGTGCCAGCAGTTTATCGGTTGGGACCTCAACCTACGAGCAGTACTTC. Protein: CASSLSVGTSTYEQYF.

This clone has only one observation. This chain joins TRBV9 and TRBJ2-1; a possible D gene is TRBD1 (6 bases). The V and J ends lost 4 bases and 1 base respectively, with 15 bases between them. Germline CDR1 and CDR2: SGDLS and YYNGEE. This CDR3 has 16 residues. This CDR3 is CASSQTGFNSYNEQFF. The CDR3, as DNA: TGTGCCAGCAGCCAAACAGGGTTCAATTCCTACAATGAGCAGTTCTTC.